These 25 T cell receptor beta chains were all obtained from the same sample, sequenced in a study of blood T cell repertoires in COVID-19. Sequencing used immunoSEQ multiplex PCR; TCRdb keeps in-frame clones, though not all of them. This sample has 150,000 to 200,000 clones, with 70% to 85% found just once. Sequencing was performed on PBMCs or T cells enriched from blood (not recorded which). These receptors were collected from a woman in her fifties or sixties with acute COVID-19.

Only a few counts were recorded for this clone. The chain carries TRBV19 and TRBJ2-4; 9 bases line up with TRBD2. This CDR3 has 13 amino acids. CDR1 and CDR2 (germline): LNHDA, SQIVND (reference sequence). V shed 8 bases and J 7 bases; nucleotides not matched to a gene: 6. The CDR3 is CASGSGTSNIQYF. As DNA, the CDR3 is TGTGCCAGTGGGTCCGGGACTAGCAACATTCAGTACTTC.

As DNA, the CDR3 is TGTGCCAGCTCCCAGGGGGCCATGAACACTGAAGCTTTCTTT. It encodes CASSQGAMNTEAFF. V gene TRBV18 combines with J gene TRBJ1-1; TRBD1 aligns across 8 bases. J was trimmed by 0 bases and V by 6 bases; bases with no gene match: 3. The CDR3 length is 14 residues. CDR1 is KGHSH and CDR2 is LQKENI in the germline V gene.

A single count supports this clone. The genes are TRBV6-5 and TRBJ1-2; 9 nucleotides line up with TRBD1. V lost 4 bases to trimming and J lost 7 bases; unmatched junction nucleotides: 7. Germline V lookup: CDR1 MNHEY, CDR2 SVGAGI. This CDR3 spans 14 amino acids. CDR3 nucleotide sequence: TGTGCCAGCAGTTCCCCCGGGACAGGGTTTGGCTACACCTTC. Its protein product is CASSSPGTGFGYTF.

This sequence joins TRBV5-1 and TRBJ2-6, with a possible D match to TRBD2 (5 bases). The CDR3 has 14 residues. Trimming pared 0 bases from V and 4 bases from J, leaving 5 bases between. CDR1 is SGHRS and CDR2 is YFSETQ in the germline V gene. In DNA, the CDR3 is TGCGCCAGCAGCTTGGCGGGGGGGGCCAACGTCCTGACTTTC. The encoded protein is CASSLAGGANVLTF.

V usage is TRBV30 and J usage is TRBJ1-2; possible D gene TRBD1, 6 bases. In germline, CDR1 is GTSNPN, CDR2 SVGIG (reference sequence). This CDR3 has 12 amino acids. Deletions cut 2 bases from V and 3 bases from J, with 7 bases between. The CDR3 loop reads CAWSWTDYGYTF. The CDR3 nucleotides are TGTGCCTGGAGTTGGACAGACTATGGCTACACCTTC.

The rearrangement links TRBV6-5 to TRBJ1-2; tentatively, D is TRBD1 (6 bases). Trimming stripped 6 bases from V and 7 bases from J, with 18 bases between. CDR1 is MNHEY, CDR2 SVGAGI, per germline. The CDR3 has 14 residues. The CDR3 here is CASSAAGGPGGYTF. As DNA, the CDR3 is TGTGCCAGCAGCGCCGCGGGGGGCCCTGGTGGCTACACCTTC.

V is TRBV9 and J is TRBJ2-2, with a tentative D call TRBD1 (5 bases). V lost 4 bases to trimming and J lost 0 bases, with 10 bases between them. The CDR3 covers 15 residues. The germline V gene encodes CDR1 SGDLS and CDR2 YYNGEE. The CDR3 protein is CASSTQDTNTGELFF. The CDR3 coding sequence is TGTGCCAGCAGCACCCAGGACACGAACACCGGGGAGCTGTTTTTT.

The rearrangement joins TRBV4-2 to TRBJ1-2; unclear D gene. The CDR3 is 16 residues long. V was trimmed by 0 bases and J by 4 bases, leaving 15 bases between them. Germline assignment: CDR1 LGHNA and CDR2 YNFKEQ. In DNA form, the CDR3 reads TGTGCCAGCAGCCAAGATCTGGCAGTAAGTTCCTATGGCTACACCTTC. Amino acid sequence: CASSQDLAVSSYGYTF.

This chain connects TRBV19 to TRBJ2-1, with TRBD2 matching over 9 bases. The CDR3 sequence is 15 residues long. The germline V gene has CDR1 LNHDA and CDR2 SQIVND (reference sequence). Trimming took 6 bases from V and 4 from J; bases not matched to a gene: 7. DNA for the CDR3: TGTGCCAGTAGGCTGGATAGCGGGGGATACAATGAGCAGTTCTTC. Amino acids: CASRLDSGGYNEQFF.

V usage is TRBV29-1 and J usage is TRBJ1-5, with D possibly matching TRBD1 (5 bases). The CDR3 has 14 amino acids. Germline V gene data show CDR1 as SQVTM and CDR2 as ANQGSEA. Trimming shortened V by 6 bases and J by 7 bases, and 19 bases separated the two germline ends. CDR3 in amino acids: CSVQTRGTDQPQHF. Written as DNA, the CDR3 is TGCAGCGTCCAAACACGGGGGACCGACCAGCCCCAGCATTTT. Based on the CDR3 plus reference TRBV29-1 and TRBJ1-5, the full variable domain is SAVISQKPSRDICQRGTSLTIQCQVDSQVTMMFWYRQQPGQSLTLIATANQGSEATYESGFVIDKFPISRPNLTFSTLTVSNMSPEDSSIYLCSVQTRGTDQPQHFGDGTRLSIL.

The chain is built from TRBV14 and TRBJ2-7; TRBD1 matches at 8 bases. The CDR3 contains 16 residues. Losses at the gene ends were 1 base for V and 5 bases for J; bases not matched to a gene: 10. Germline loops: CDR1 SGHDN, CDR2 FVKESK. The CDR3 spells CASSQGYGQGRHEQYV. The CDR3 DNA reads TGTGCCAGCAGCCAAGGTTACGGACAGGGTAGGCACGAGCAGTACGTC.

The genes are TRBV19 and TRBJ2-7; 16 bases are shared with TRBD2. The CDR3 length is 19 residues. With V trimmed by 3 bases and J by 6 bases, 14 bases remained unmatched. Germline V gives CDR1 LNHDA, CDR2 SQIVND (reference sequence). The CDR3 coding sequence is TGTGCCAGTAGTATTAAGGGACTAGCGGGAGGGATTTATAGCTTCGAGCAGTACTTC. This gives the protein CASSIKGLAGGIYSFEQYF.

V and J are TRBV7-9 and TRBJ1-2; 7 bases map to TRBD1. The CDR3 consists of 16 residues. Germline V gene lookup returns CDR1 SEHNR and CDR2 FQNEAQ (reference sequence). Trimming removed 5 bases from V and 5 bases from J; junction bases left unmatched: 14. CDR3 in amino acids: CASSLMGGQALYGYTF. The CDR3 region has the DNA TGTGCCAGCAGCCTTATGGGCGGACAGGCGCTTTATGGCTACACCTTC.

The J gene is TRBJ2-2, the V gene TRBV24-1, with TRBD1 matching 7 bases. The CDR3 is made up of 16 amino acids. Unmatched junction bases numbered 2, after V lost 2 bases and J lost 0 bases. Germline V lookup: CDR1 KGHDR, CDR2 SFDVKD. The CDR3 region is CATSDYGTANTGELFF. CDR3 nucleotide sequence: TGTGCCACCAGTGATTACGGGACAGCGAACACCGGGGAGCTGTTTTTT.

This chain joins TRBV5-1 and TRBJ2-2; 7 bases line up with TRBD2. The CDR3 has 16 residues. Losses at the gene ends were 2 bases for V and 1 base for J; bases not matched to a gene: 5. Germline V gives CDR1 SGHRS, CDR2 YFSETQ. The CDR3 loop is CASSFVGGGNTGELFF. In DNA form, the CDR3 reads TGCGCCAGCAGCTTTGTAGGCGGGGGGAACACCGGGGAGCTGTTTTTT.

This clone showed up many times. The chain couples TRBV5-4 to TRBJ2-7; possible D gene TRBD2, 6 bases. The CDR3 spans 14 residues. V dropped 6 bases and J dropped 7 bases, with 20 bases sitting between them. Germline assignment: CDR1 SGHNT and CDR2 YYREEE (reference sequence). The CDR3 reads CASNLRAAAGEQYF. The CDR3 bases are TGTGCCAGCAATCTCCGCGCGGCGGCGGGAGAGCAGTACTTC.

The chain employs TRBV4-3 and TRBJ2-3; tentative D call: TRBD1 (6 bases). Germline CDR1 is LGHNA and CDR2 is YSLEER. This CDR3 has 16 amino acids. The V and J ends lost 0 bases and 3 bases respectively, with 13 bases between them. CDR3 sequence reads: CASSQDLGQPTDTQYF. The CDR3 nucleotides are TGCGCCAGCAGCCAAGATTTGGGACAACCAACAGATACGCAGTATTTT.

The chain joins TRBV2 to TRBJ2-4; possibly TRBD2 for D (6 bases). The V gene lost 7 bases and the J gene lost 0 bases, with 16 bases spanning the gap. CDR3 length: 16 amino acids. Germline V gene lookup returns CDR1 SNHLY and CDR2 FYNNEI. Written as DNA, the CDR3 is TGTGCCAGCACCGTAGCGGAACTTCTAGCCAAAAACATTCAGTACTTC. It codes for CASTVAELLAKNIQYF.

This sequence joins TRBV28 and TRBJ1-1; D might be TRBD1 (5 bases). Trimming removed 10 bases at V and 8 bases at J, with 14 bases between. Per germline, CDR1 MDHEN and CDR2 SYDVKM. This CDR3 region has 11 residues. In nucleotides, the CDR3 is TGTGCCACCTCCCGGGGGGGAGAAGCTTTCTTT. It is translated as CATSRGGEAFF.

This clone was recorded a few times. This sequence joins TRBV7-8 and TRBJ1-3; a weak D match, TRBD1 (6 bases). The CDR3 has 17 residues. Trimming removed 5 bases from V and 0 bases from J, with 17 bases in between. Germline V CDR1 and CDR2: SGHVS, FQNEAQ. The CDR3 DNA sequence: TGTGCCAGCAGCGTAGAACGACAGGCCTACTCTGGAAACACCATATATTTT. Translating gives CASSVERQAYSGNTIYF.

The rearrangement uses TRBV18 and TRBJ1-1; D call uncertain. Germline CDR1 reads KGHSH; CDR2 reads LQKENI. Between the trimmed V and J ends, which lost 8 bases and 6 bases, there was a span of 13 bases. The CDR3 sequence is 12 residues long. CDR3 bases: TGTGCCAGCACCCCTAGCAACGCTGAAGCTTTCTTT. Amino acid sequence: CASTPSNAEAFF.

The rearrangement uses TRBV30 and TRBJ1-6, with D possibly being TRBD1 (6 bases). In germline, CDR1 is GTSNPN, CDR2 SVGIG (reference sequence). The CDR3 runs 13 residues. V was cut by 3 bases and J by 7 bases, with 10 bases left in between. The CDR3, as DNA: TGTGCCTGGAGGTCACAGGGAAATTCACCCCTCCACTTT. It translates to CAWRSQGNSPLHF. Complete variable domain (other parts from reference TRBV30 and TRBJ1-6): SQTIHQWPATLVQPVGSPLSLECTVEGTSNPNLYWYRQAAGRGLQLLFYSVGIGQISSEVPQNLSASRPQDRQFILSSKKLLLSDSGFYLCAWRSQGNSPLHFGNGTRLTVT.

The V and J genes are TRBV6-2 or TRBV6-3 and TRBJ1-2; TRBD1 matches 12 bases. Germline values: CDR1 MNHEY, CDR2 SVGEGT. V lost 2 bases, J lost 7 bases, and 8 bases stayed unmatched. The CDR3 has 16 residues. CDR3 nucleotide sequence: TGTGCCAGCAGTTACGGGACAGGGGGCGATCAAATTGGCTACACCTTC. Translation gives CASSYGTGGDQIGYTF.

This rearrangement joins TRBV10-1 to TRBJ1-1; possible D gene TRBD1, 5 bases. Trimming took off 2 bases at V and 1 base at J, with 11 bases between the two ends. The CDR3 covers 15 residues. The V gene's germline CDR1 is WNHNN and CDR2 SYGVQD (reference sequence). The CDR3 DNA sequence: TGCGCCAGCAGTGAGGACAGTCTACCGAACACTGAAGCTTTCTTT. Its translation: CASSEDSLPNTEAFF.

The chain couples TRBV7-2 to TRBJ1-1; tentatively, D is TRBD1 (6 bases). The germline gives CDR1 SGHTA, CDR2 FQGNSA. This CDR3 contains 16 residues. V lost 4 bases and J 3 bases, leaving 18 bases between the germline ends. The CDR3 protein is CASSWTLQTGDTEAFF. DNA of the CDR3: TGTGCCAGCAGCTGGACCCTCCAGACAGGCGACACTGAAGCTTTCTTT.